This is a list of T cell receptor beta chains from one sample in a study of T cell changes during pregnancy in multiple sclerosis. This table comes from immunoSEQ multiplex PCR, and its TCRdb copy is limited to in-frame clones, with some not included. The data contain approximately 11,000 clones, around 89% of them singletons. The specimen comprised CD8+ T cells from peripheral blood mononuclear cells, sampled in the first trimester of pregnancy. The receptor set was obtained from a female donor in good health, enrolled as a control in a pregnancy study. The CDR3 runs from the conserved cysteine through the conserved F or W. A D gene is named only where the DNA matches it firmly. For some rows the clone size is stated as once, few or many, or as a class when expanded; others skip it.

>16|TRBJ1-1|NA|TRBV5-5|NA
TGTGCCAGCAGCTTGTCTATATCAGGGTATAGCACTGAAGCTTTCTTT
CASSLSISGYSTEAFF
>16|TRBJ1-1|NA|TRBV5-5|TRBD1
TGTGCCAGCAGCCAAGATAGTCCAGGGGGCATCACTGAAGCTTTCTTT
CASSQDSPGGITEAFF
>14|TRBJ2-7|few|TRBV6-4|NA
TGTGCCAGCAGTGAAAGGGCGGGCGCCTACGAGCAGTACTTC
CASSERAGAYEQYF
>13|TRBJ1-2|NA|TRBV2|NA
TGTGCCAGCAGGGAATTACAGGGCTATGGCTACACCTTC
CASRELQGYGYTF
>18|TRBJ2-2|NA|TRBV4-3|TRBD2
TGCGCCAGCAGCCAGAATGCCCAGGGACTAGCGTTCACCGGGGAGCTGTTTTTT
CASSQNAQGLAFTGELFF
>14|TRBJ1-2|NA|TRBV10-3|TRBD1
TGTGCCATGAGACGGGACAGCCAAAACTATGGCTACACCTTC
CAMRRDSQNYGYTF
>15|TRBJ2-6|NA|TRBV7-2|NA
TGTGCCAGCAGCTTAGCGAGGTCTGGGGCCAACGTCCTGACTTTC
CASSLARSGANVLTF
>16|TRBJ2-1|once|TRBV4-2|TRBD2
TGTGCCAGCAGCCTGGGACTAGCAGGTTCCTACAATGAGCAGTTCTTC
CASSLGLAGSYNEQFF
>16|TRBJ2-7|NA|TRBV27|TRBD2
TGTGCCAGCAGTTTATCGGGACTAGCGTCCCCCTACGAGCAGTACTTC
CASSLSGLASPYEQYF
>18|TRBJ2-3|NA|TRBV11-1|TRBD2
TGTGCCAGCAGCTTAGCCAGCGGGGGACCATCTAGCACAGATACGCAGTATTTT
CASSLASGGPSSTDTQYF
>15|TRBJ2-7|NA|TRBV4-3|TRBD2
TGCGCCAGCAGCCCCTCCAGCGGGGGGGCCTACGAGCAGTACTTC
CASSPSSGGAYEQYF
>15|TRBJ1-5|few|TRBV7-8|NA
TGTGCCAGCAGCTTGTGGGGGGAAAGCAATCAGCCCCAGCATTTT
CASSLWGESNQPQHF
>12|TRBJ1-2|NA|TRBV29-1|NA
TGCAGCGTTGAAGATAGTTTCTATGGCTACACCTTC
CSVEDSFYGYTF
>14|TRBJ2-3|NA|TRBV25-1|NA
TGTGCCAGCAGTGCCACTCAGGGATCAGATACGCAGTATTTT
CASSATQGSDTQYF
>16|TRBJ1-3|NA|TRBV6-6|NA
TGTGCCAGCAGCCCAGACTCGTCCGTTTCTGGAAACACCATATATTTT
CASSPDSSVSGNTIYF
>13|TRBJ2-5|NA|TRBV25-1|TRBD1
TGTGCCAGCAGGGGACAGGGGGGGGAGACCCAGTACTTC
CASRGQGGETQYF
>12|TRBJ1-5|NA|TRBV2|NA
TGTGCCAGCAGTGACGGGGTCGGAGTACAGCATTTT
CASSDGVGVQHF
>15|TRBJ2-3|NA|TRBV7-2|TRBD1
TGTGCCAGCAGCTTAGAAGGTGGGACAGCAGATACGCAGTATTTT
CASSLEGGTADTQYF
>17|TRBJ2-3|once|TRBV5-8|NA
TGTGCCAGCAGCTTGCGGACAGCTGCCATCCCCGGGAATACGCAGTATTTT
CASSLRTAAIPGNTQYF
>14|TRBJ1-1|NA|TRBV7-3|TRBD1
TGTGCCAGCAGCACACAGGGGGGGGGCACTGAAGCTTTCTTT
CASSTQGGGTEAFF
>15|TRBJ1-3|NA|TRBV2|NA
TGTGCCAGCAGTGAAGGGACAGTTAGTAGAAACACCATATATTTT
CASSEGTVSRNTIYF
>15|TRBJ2-7|NA|TRBV5-4|TRBD2
TGTGCCAGCAGCGGGGGGGGACTAGACCCCTACGAGCAGTACTTC
CASSGGGLDPYEQYF
>13|TRBJ1-1|few|TRBV7-3|TRBD1
TGTGCCAGCAGCCTTGACAGGGCCACAGAAGCTTTCTTT
CASSLDRATEAFF
>14|TRBJ2-5|NA|TRBV2|NA
TGTGCCAGCAGTCCGGTGGTAGCGGAAGAGACCCAGTACTTC
CASSPVVAEETQYF
>13|TRBJ1-2|NA|TRBV4-2|NA
TGTGCCAGCAGCCAAGACACAGGGATTGGCTACACCTTC
CASSQDTGIGYTF
>16|TRBJ1-6|once|TRBV29-1|NA
TGCAGCGTTGAAGACTACCGCAGGGCGGACAATTCACCCCTCCACTTT
CSVEDYRRADNSPLHF